The 17 T cell receptor beta chains in this list originate from one sample, sequenced in a study of blood T cells in healthy people across ages. Next came a second PCR, run for about 6 to 12 cycles, which used a sample-barcoded 5' primer along with a J-beta primer mix. TCRdb passed the 5' RACE reads through MiXCR, listing each CDR3 protein once. This sample carries about a million distinct CDR3 sequences, 30% to 40% of them seen once, and the ten largest clones take 13%. The sequenced material came from blood. The source is a young man in good health.

The sample holds a few counts of this clonotype. The chain has TRBV4-1 and TRBJ2-1, with a weak D call TRBD1 (5 bases). The length of the CDR3 is 15 residues. V dropped 2 bases and J dropped 13 bases, with 21 bases sitting between them. CDR1 and CDR2 (germline): MGHRA, YSYEKL. The CDR3 protein is CASSQPADNIFVQFF. CDR3 DNA sequence: TGCGCCAGCAGCCAACCCGCGGACAACATTTTTGTACAGTTCTTC.

This clonotype was found a few times. The chain combines TRBV7-9 with TRBJ2-4, with D perhaps assigned TRBD1 or TRBD2 (6 bases each). Between the trimmed V and J ends, which lost 8 bases and 0 bases, there was a span of 14 bases. CDR1 and CDR2 (germline): SEHNR, FQNEAQ (reference sequence). The CDR3 length is 15 residues. The CDR3 sequence: CASGEDSLAKNIQYF. CDR3 in DNA: TGTGCCAGCGGGGAGGACAGTTTAGCCAAAAACATTCAGTACTTC.

CDR3 DNA sequence: TGTGCCAGCAGTTTGACCCTGCGGTACAATGAGCAGTTCTTC. It translates to CASSLTLRYNEQFF. The V call is TRBV27, the J call TRBJ2-1; unclear D gene. There are 14 residues in the CDR3. Deletions cut 3 bases from V and 4 bases from J, with 10 bases between. The V gene's germline CDR1 is MNHEY and CDR2 SMNVEV (reference sequence).

The CDR3 DNA follows: TGCAGTGCTAGAATGTCACTAGCGGGGGGGCCGGGAGAGACCCAGTACTTC. As protein: CSARMSLAGGPGETQYF. This chain uses TRBV20-1 with TRBJ2-5, with 13 positions matching TRBD2. Looked up from germline, CDR1 is DFQATT and CDR2 is SNEGSKA (reference sequence). The CDR3 length is 17 residues. The trim removed 2 bases at V and 4 bases at J, leaving 10 bases unmatched.

CDR3 nucleotide sequence: TGTGCCAGCAGGGACAGCACAGGGGGGAACACTGAAGCTTTCTTT. This encodes CASRDSTGGNTEAFF. The chain is built from TRBV2 and TRBJ1-1; 8 bases map to TRBD1. The J segment lost 1 base and the V segment lost 6 bases, leaving 7 bases of the junction unmatched. CDR3 length: 15 amino acids. The germline CDR1 and CDR2 sequences are SNHLY and FYNNEI.

V is TRBV27 and J is TRBJ1-1; a possible D gene is TRBD1 (5 bases). The CDR3 length is 14 residues. V shed 4 bases and J shed 5 bases, with 14 bases lying between them. Germline CDR1 MNHEY, CDR2 SMNVEV (reference sequence). CDR3 protein: CASSYSGLGTEAFF. CDR3 in DNA: TGTGCCAGCAGTTATTCAGGGTTAGGTACTGAAGCTTTCTTT.

V and J are TRBV20-1 and TRBJ2-3; D remains unclear. CDR1 and CDR2 (germline): DFQATT, SNEGSKA (reference sequence). This CDR3 has 13 amino acids. V was shortened by 5 bases and J by 3 bases, with 12 bases between the two germline ends. The CDR3 loop reads CSASMVVTDTQYF. The DNA of the CDR3 is TGCAGTGCTTCTATGGTTGTTACAGATACGCAGTATTTT.

This clonotype was counted only a few times. The chain has TRBV4-1 and TRBJ2-3, with 11 bases fitting TRBD2. Unmatched junction bases numbered 7, after V lost 1 base and J lost 1 base. Germline V CDR1 and CDR2: MGHRA, YSYEKL. The CDR3 extends over 18 amino acids. The CDR3 reads CASSQVLYSGGGTDTQYF. Here the CDR3 DNA reads TGCGCCAGCAGCCAAGTCCTGTATAGCGGGGGGGGCACAGATACGCAGTATTTT.

The chain recombines TRBV6-6 with TRBJ2-3; 11 nucleotides agree with TRBD2. With V trimmed by 4 bases and J by 3 bases, 6 bases remained unmatched. The germline CDR1 and CDR2 sequences are MNHNY and SVGAGI (reference sequence). The CDR3 has 16 residues. This chain's CDR3 is CASSSTSGGQTDTQYF. The CDR3 DNA reads TGTGCCAGCAGTTCTACTAGCGGGGGCCAAACAGATACGCAGTATTTT.

The genes are TRBV28 and TRBJ2-7, with 9 nucleotides matching TRBD2. The DNA end is a closer match to TRBJ2-5, so the J assignment may be wrong. Per germline, CDR1 MDHEN and CDR2 SYDVKM. The length of the CDR3 is 16 residues. The CDR3 sequence: CASSPSRLAEWETQYF. The CDR3 DNA sequence: TGTGCCAGCAGTCCATCCCGACTAGCGGAGTGGGAGACCCAGTACTTC.

This clonotype was counted only a few times. Mismatch with germline at one junction end may stem from a read error. The chain recombines TRBV7-7 with TRBJ2-7; 8 bases line up with TRBD2. TRBJ2-5 matches the DNA end more closely, so the J call is doubtful. The CDR3 totals 17 residues. Germline V gene lookup returns CDR1 SSHAT and CDR2 FNYEAQ (reference sequence). CDR3 sequence: CASSLSVRTSGPQTQYF. CDR3 nucleotides: TGTGCTAGCAGCTTAAGTGTACGAACTAGCGGCCCTCAGACCCAGTACTTC.

This clonotype came up a few times. The chain recombines TRBV28 with TRBJ2-5; weak D call: TRBD1 (6 bases). The CDR3 spans 13 residues. Germline V gene data show CDR1 as MDHEN and CDR2 as SYDVKM. V shed 3 bases and J shed 5 bases, with 10 bases lying between them. CDR3 nucleotides: TGTGCCAGCAGTTTTACCAGGGGTGAGACCCAGTACTTC. Translated, it gives CASSFTRGETQYF.

This rearrangement joins TRBV20-1 to TRBJ1-5, with 8 bases aligning to TRBD1. V dropped 6 bases and J dropped 0; count of bases not matched to a gene: 10. The CDR3 loop spans 16 amino acids. Germline V gives CDR1 DFQATT, CDR2 SNEGSKA (reference sequence). In DNA form, the CDR3 reads TGCAGTGCCCAGGCCGGGACAGGTTATAGCAATCAGCCCCAGCATTTT. As protein: CSAQAGTGYSNQPQHF.

This clonotype was recorded a few times. The chain recombines TRBV6-6 with TRBJ1-4; a weak D match, TRBD1 (5 bases). Per the germline V gene, CDR1 is MNHNY and CDR2 is SVGAGI (reference sequence). The CDR3 is 16 residues long. V was trimmed by 8 bases and J by 1 base, leaving 17 bases between them. The CDR3 DNA sequence: TGTGCCAGCCACTTACGTCGGGGCGAAACTAATGAAAAACTGTTTTTT. Protein product: CASHLRRGETNEKLFF.

The genes are TRBV5-1 and TRBJ2-1; D possibly corresponds to TRBD1 (5 bases). Germline assignment: CDR1 SGHRS and CDR2 YFSETQ. This CDR3 spans 15 amino acids. The V end lost 0 bases, the J end lost 3 bases, and 10 bases lay between the germline ends. The CDR3 loop reads CASSLGQNFYNEQFF. The CDR3 nucleotides read TGCGCCAGCAGCTTGGGACAGAACTTCTACAATGAGCAGTTCTTC.

This clonotype was seen only a few times. The chain combines TRBV7-2 with TRBJ1-5, with D hard to call. The germline gives CDR1 SGHTA, CDR2 FQGNSA. This CDR3 is 15 amino acids long. Trimming cost V 1 base and J 5 bases, with 12 bases left between them. The CDR3 here is CASSLGRQTHQPQHF. In DNA, the CDR3 is TGTGCCAGCAGCTTAGGACGGCAGACCCATCAGCCCCAGCATTTT. The full variable domain, its missing parts supplied by reference TRBV7-2 and TRBJ1-5, is GAGVSQSPSNKVTEKGKDVELRCDPISGHTALYWYRQSLGQGLEFLIYFQGNSAPDKSGLPSDRFSAERTGGSVSTLTIQRTQQEDSAVYLCASSLGRQTHQPQHFGDGTRLSIL.

This clonotype appeared a few times. This chain connects TRBV12-3 or TRBV12-4 to TRBJ2-1; D is possibly TRBD1 (7 bases). The CDR3 runs 15 residues. V was shortened by 3 bases and J by 7 bases, with 16 bases between the two germline ends. Here the CDR3 DNA reads TGTGCCAGCAGTTTCCGGCAGGGGGGTCGGAATGAGCAGTTCTTC. Amino acids: CASSFRQGGRNEQFF.